This T cell receptor beta chain was recorded in a study of molecular identifiers for immune sequencing clone quantification. Study-wide results and caveats: Among effectors, clones above 20 RNA copies held over 97% of molecules; among naive cells, under 1%.

Sorting defined naive CD8 T cells as CD8+CD4-CCR7+CD45RA+. In preparing bulk TCR libraries, previously described methods and listed TCR primers were used. MiXCR, applied by TCRdb to the PCR reads, yields one record per CDR3 protein. The table lists over 600,000 distinct CDR3 sequences, 15% to 20% of them singletons. Remarks on this clonotype: Its matching antigen is unknown.

V shed 1 base and J shed 5 bases, with 11 bases lying between them. CDR3 length equals 13 residues. Germline V gene lookup returns CDR1 GTSNPN and CDR2 SVGIG (reference sequence). The V call is TRBV30, the J call TRBJ2-5; D remains unclear. The sample taken for sequencing was naive CD8+ T cells from blood, with Jurkat cell RNA spiked in. Subset defined: FACS-sorted CD8+CD4-CCR7+CD45RA+ naive T cells. This TCR was recovered from a human donor in good health. Some libraries in this study had Jurkat cell RNA spiked in. The CDR3 coding sequence is TGTGCCTGGAGTGCTATGGGCTGGGAGACCCAGTACTTC. It encodes CAWSAMGWETQYF. Using reference TRBV30 and TRBJ2-5 for the parts outside the CDR3, the full variable domain is SQTIHQWPATLVQPVGSPLSLECTVEGTSNPNLYWYRQAAGRGLQLLFYSVGIGQISSEVPQNLSASRPQDRQFILSSKKLLLSDSGFYLCAWSAMGWETQYFGPGTRLLVL.